These 4 T cell receptor beta chains were sequenced from one sample in a study of blood T cell repertoires in COVID-19. Some clones are missing from TCRdb's copy, which holds only in-frame ones; the method was immunoSEQ multiplex PCR. In the table there are hundreds of thousands of clones, more than 75% of which are singletons. The sequenced sample consisted of PBMCs or T cells enriched from blood (not recorded which). These receptor sequences come from a man in his forties who had recovered from COVID-19.

The CDR3 is CASSQGMAYNSPLHF. The CDR3 DNA reads as TGTGCCAGCAGCCAGGGGATGGCATATAATTCACCCCTCCACTTT. The rearrangement joins TRBV2 to TRBJ1-6, with D perhaps matching TRBD1 (6 bases). The V and J ends lost 6 bases and 4 bases respectively, with 13 bases between them. Germline lookup yields CDR1 SNHLY and CDR2 FYNNEI. This CDR3 contains 15 residues.

This chain links TRBV9 with TRBJ2-3, with 8 bases fitting TRBD2. J lost 4 bases, V lost 9 bases, and 7 bases had no gene match. Germline CDR1 is SGDLS and CDR2 is YYNGEE. CDR3 size: 13 residues. The CDR3 loop is CAKKGREADTQYF. Here the CDR3 DNA reads TGTGCCAAAAAAGGGCGGGAGGCAGATACGCAGTATTTT.

V usage is TRBV6-5 and J usage is TRBJ2-7; D may be TRBD2 (5 bases). Germline CDR1 reads MNHEY; CDR2 reads SVGAGI. The V end was cut by 0 bases, the J end by 3 bases, with 9 bases between. This CDR3 contains 14 residues. This CDR3 is CASSYSIRDYEQYF. For the CDR3, the DNA is TGTGCCAGCAGTTACTCGATACGGGACTACGAGCAGTACTTC.

This chain links TRBV6-4 with TRBJ2-1, with 9 nucleotides matching TRBD2. The CDR3 loop spans 16 amino acids. Trimming cost V 4 bases and J 4 bases; bases outside gene matches: 8. CDR1 is MRHNA, CDR2 SNTAGT, per germline. The CDR3 DNA follows: TGTGCCAGCAGTGCCCTCTCTAGCGGGAAATACAATGAGCAGTTCTTC. This sequence encodes CASSALSSGKYNEQFF.